The 3 T cell receptor beta chains listed next were all sequenced from one sample in a study of blood T cell repertoires in COVID-19. Generated by immunoSEQ multiplex PCR, the TCRdb table keeps only in-frame clones and is missing some. This repertoire shows 200,000 to 250,000 clones, 80% to 85% found once; its top ten account for approximately 5.4%. The sequenced sample was peripheral blood. These TCRs come from a human donor in a cohort sampled during active COVID-19.

The chain joins TRBV28 to TRBJ1-4; D is possibly TRBD1 (5 bases). The CDR3 sequence is 13 residues long. Germline loops: CDR1 MDHEN, CDR2 SYDVKM. The V gene lost 2 bases and the J gene lost 8 bases, with 9 bases spanning the gap. The CDR3 reads CASSLGQGEKLFF. CDR3 coding DNA: TGTGCCAGCAGTTTAGGACAAGGGGAAAAACTGTTTTTT.

There are a few counts of this clone. The chain combines TRBV7-2 with TRBJ2-7, with 9 bases matching TRBD1. The CDR3 length is 13 residues. Unmatched junction bases numbered 11, after V lost 5 bases and J lost 12 bases. Germline CDR1 reads SGHTA; CDR2 reads FQGNSA. CDR3 DNA: TGTGCCAGCAGCACCCCGGGACAGGGAAAGTGGTACTTC. Translating gives CASSTPGQGKWYF.

The chain uses TRBV6-2 or TRBV6-3 and TRBJ2-3, with 11 positions matching TRBD2. The CDR3 runs 15 residues. Germline CDR1 reads MNHEY; CDR2 reads SVGEGT. Unmatched junction bases numbered 6, after V lost 7 bases and J lost 3 bases. The chain's CDR3 is CASTPPSGRTDTQYF. Written as DNA, the CDR3 is TGTGCCAGCACCCCGCCTAGCGGGAGGACAGATACGCAGTATTTT.